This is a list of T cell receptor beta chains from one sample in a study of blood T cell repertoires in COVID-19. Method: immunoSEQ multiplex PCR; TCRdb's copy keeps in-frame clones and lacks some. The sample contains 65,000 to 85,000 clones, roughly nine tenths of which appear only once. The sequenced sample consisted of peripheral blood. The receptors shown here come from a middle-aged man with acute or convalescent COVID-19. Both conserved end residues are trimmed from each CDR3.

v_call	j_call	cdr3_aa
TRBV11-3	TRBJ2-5	ASSSQSTGVQETQY
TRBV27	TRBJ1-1	ASSPARQDNTEAF
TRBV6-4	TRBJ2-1	ASSDVAGEYNEQF
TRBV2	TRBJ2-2	ASSEQGLAGAGELF
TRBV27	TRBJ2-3	ASSLRTGTGRTDTQY
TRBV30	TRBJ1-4	AWSRTRTPPGSATNEKLF
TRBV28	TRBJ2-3	ASSFPGLAGVDTQY
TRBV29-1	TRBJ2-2	SVGVTGVNTGELF
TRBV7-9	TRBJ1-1	ASSRDSNTEAF
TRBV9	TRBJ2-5	ASSVGPSQETQY
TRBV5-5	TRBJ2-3	ASSLARREWGDTQY
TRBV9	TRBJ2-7	ASSVGLASSEQY
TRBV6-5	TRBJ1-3	ASTPGTGDLVWY
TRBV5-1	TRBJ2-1	ASSLGRGNEQF
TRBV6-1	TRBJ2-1	ASSDPDWASGTSNNEQF
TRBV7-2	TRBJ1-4	ASSLGRKNEKLF
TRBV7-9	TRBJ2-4	ASSLGGDRVAKNIQY
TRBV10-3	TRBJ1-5	AISESGGQPQH
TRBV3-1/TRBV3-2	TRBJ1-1	ASSQVGRRGEAF
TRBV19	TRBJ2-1	ASSMTSGSFIDEQF
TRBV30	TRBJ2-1	AWSLPAIEGYNEQF
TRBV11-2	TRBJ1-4	ASSLEVSPGELF
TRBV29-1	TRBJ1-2	SVESGTGVMGYT
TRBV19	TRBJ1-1	ATQDGQGRVRGTEAF
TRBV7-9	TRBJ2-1	ASSFLAGKSSYNEQF
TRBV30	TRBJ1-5	AMDSGQGAGNQPQH
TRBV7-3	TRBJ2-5	ASSFTDQETQY
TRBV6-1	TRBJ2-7	ASSATGLADSYEQY
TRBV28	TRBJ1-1	ASSPPGQGNTEAF
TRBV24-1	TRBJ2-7	ATSSGGPFYEQY
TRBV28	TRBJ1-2	ASSLPPGSALDGYT
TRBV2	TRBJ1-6	ASKGDLPYSPLH
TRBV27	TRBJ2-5	ASSERGKGREETQY
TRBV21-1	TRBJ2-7	ASSRDISAYEQY
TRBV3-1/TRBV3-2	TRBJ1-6	ASSHRTDYNSPLH
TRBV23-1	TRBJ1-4	ASRPSGTGVVVQNNEKLF
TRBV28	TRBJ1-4	ASRQGGTEKLF
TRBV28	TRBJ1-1	ASSLWGQPNTEAF
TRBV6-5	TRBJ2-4	ASSYSGGGSKNIQY
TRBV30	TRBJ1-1	AWSPGSGGYTEAF
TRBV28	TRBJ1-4	ASSSPGSRNEKLF